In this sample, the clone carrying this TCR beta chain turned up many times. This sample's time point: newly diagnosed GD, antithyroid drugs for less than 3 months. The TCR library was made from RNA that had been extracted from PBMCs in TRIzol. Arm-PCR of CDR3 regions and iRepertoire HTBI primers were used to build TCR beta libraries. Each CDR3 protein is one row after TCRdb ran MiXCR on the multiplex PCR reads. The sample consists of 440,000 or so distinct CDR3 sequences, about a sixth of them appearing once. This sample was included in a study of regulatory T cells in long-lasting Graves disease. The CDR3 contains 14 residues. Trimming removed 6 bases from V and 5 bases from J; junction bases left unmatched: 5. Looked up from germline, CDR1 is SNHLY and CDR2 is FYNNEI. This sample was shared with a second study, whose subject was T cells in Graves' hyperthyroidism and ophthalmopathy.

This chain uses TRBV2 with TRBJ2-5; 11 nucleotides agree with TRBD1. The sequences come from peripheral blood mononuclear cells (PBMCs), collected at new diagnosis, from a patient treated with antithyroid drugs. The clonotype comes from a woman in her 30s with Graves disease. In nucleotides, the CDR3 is TGTGCCAGCAGCGGACAGGGGGCAGGGGAGACCCAGTACTTC. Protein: CASSGQGAGETQYF.